The rows below give T cell receptor beta chains drawn from one sample of a study of cytomegalovirus exposure and HLA in healthy donors. Produced via immunoSEQ multiplex PCR; TCRdb's table is partial and in-frame only. The sample lists around 90,000 clones, less than 70% occurring once. The sample taken for sequencing was PBMCs. The origin of the receptors is a human donor in good health. CDR3s include the opening cysteine and the closing phenylalanine or tryptophan. The order of the fields is V gene, D gene, J gene, CDR3 length, clone size, CDR3 DNA, CDR3 protein. A D gene is named only where the DNA matches it firmly. Size is stated for part of the rows, as once, few or many counts, or as a class when the clone is expanded.

v_call: TRBV27; d_call: TRBD1; j_call: TRBJ1-1; cdr3_length: 14; clone_size: .; cdr3_nt: TGTGCCAGCAATAGACAGGGCTGGAACACTGAAGCTTTCTTT; cdr3_aa: CASNRQGWNTEAFF
v_call: TRBV6-1; d_call: .; j_call: TRBJ1-6; cdr3_length: 13; clone_size: .; cdr3_nt: TGTGCCAGCAGTGAAGCCGATAATTCACCCCTCCACTTT; cdr3_aa: CASSEADNSPLHF
v_call: TRBV6-5; d_call: TRBD2; j_call: TRBJ2-2; cdr3_length: 15; clone_size: few; cdr3_nt: TGTGCCAGCAGTGTACAGACTAGCGGGGTTGGGGAGCTGTTTTTT; cdr3_aa: CASSVQTSGVGELFF
v_call: TRBV7-8; d_call: .; j_call: TRBJ2-3; cdr3_length: 15; clone_size: .; cdr3_nt: TGTGCCAGCAGCTTAGTTAGCGGTGACACAGATACGCAGTATTTT; cdr3_aa: CASSLVSGDTDTQYF
v_call: TRBV18; d_call: .; j_call: TRBJ2-5; cdr3_length: 13; clone_size: few; cdr3_nt: TGTGCCAGCTCACCAGGGGCAGAAGAGACCCAGTACTTC; cdr3_aa: CASSPGAEETQYF
v_call: TRBV6-5; d_call: .; j_call: TRBJ2-5; cdr3_length: 15; clone_size: few; cdr3_nt: TGTGCCAGCAGTTACGTCCAGGGCGGACAAGAGACCCAGTACTTC; cdr3_aa: CASSYVQGGQETQYF
v_call: TRBV18; d_call: TRBD1; j_call: TRBJ1-4; cdr3_length: 15; clone_size: .; cdr3_nt: TGTGCCAGCTCACCGATGGACAGGCTTAATGAAAAACTGTTTTTT; cdr3_aa: CASSPMDRLNEKLFF
v_call: TRBV7-2; d_call: TRBD2; j_call: TRBJ2-1; cdr3_length: 15; clone_size: .; cdr3_nt: TGTGCCAGCAGCAATCCGGCGGGGGGGTTAAATGAGCAGTTCTTC; cdr3_aa: CASSNPAGGLNEQFF
v_call: TRBV5-6; d_call: .; j_call: TRBJ2-1; cdr3_length: 18; clone_size: .; cdr3_nt: TGTGCCAGCAGCTTGGAACGCAGGGTTTGGTCCTCCTACAATGAGCAGTTCTTC; cdr3_aa: CASSLERRVWSSYNEQFF
v_call: TRBV6-5; d_call: TRBD2; j_call: TRBJ2-1; cdr3_length: 15; clone_size: .; cdr3_nt: TGTGCCAGCAGTTACTGGCTAGCGGTTTACAATGAGCAGTTCTTC; cdr3_aa: CASSYWLAVYNEQFF